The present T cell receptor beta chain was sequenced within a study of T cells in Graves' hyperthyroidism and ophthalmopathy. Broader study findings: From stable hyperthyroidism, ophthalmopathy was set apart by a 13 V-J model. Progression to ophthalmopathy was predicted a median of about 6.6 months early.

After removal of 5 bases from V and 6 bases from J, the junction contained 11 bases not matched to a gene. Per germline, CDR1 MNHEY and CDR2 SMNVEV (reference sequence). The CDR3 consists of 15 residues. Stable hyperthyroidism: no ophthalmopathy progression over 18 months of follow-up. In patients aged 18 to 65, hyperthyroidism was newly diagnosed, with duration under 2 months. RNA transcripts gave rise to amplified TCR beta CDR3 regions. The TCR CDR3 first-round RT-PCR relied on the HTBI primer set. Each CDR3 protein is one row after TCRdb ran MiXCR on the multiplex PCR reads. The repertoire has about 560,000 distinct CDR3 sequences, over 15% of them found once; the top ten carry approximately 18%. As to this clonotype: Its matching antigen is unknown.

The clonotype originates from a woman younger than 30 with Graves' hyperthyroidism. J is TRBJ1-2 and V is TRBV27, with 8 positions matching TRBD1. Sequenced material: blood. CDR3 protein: CASSPGQGHFDGYTF. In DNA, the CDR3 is TGTGCCAGCAGTCCAGGACAGGGTCATTTCGATGGCTACACCTTC.